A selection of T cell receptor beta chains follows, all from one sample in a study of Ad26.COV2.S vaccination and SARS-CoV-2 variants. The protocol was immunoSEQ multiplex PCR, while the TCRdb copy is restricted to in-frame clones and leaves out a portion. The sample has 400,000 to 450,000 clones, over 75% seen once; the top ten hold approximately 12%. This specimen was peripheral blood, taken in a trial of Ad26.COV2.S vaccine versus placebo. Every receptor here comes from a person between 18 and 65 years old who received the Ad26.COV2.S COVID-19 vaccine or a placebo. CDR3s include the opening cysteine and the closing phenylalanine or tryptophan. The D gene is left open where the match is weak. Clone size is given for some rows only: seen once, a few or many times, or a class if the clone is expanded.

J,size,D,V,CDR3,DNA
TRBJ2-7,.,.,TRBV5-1,CASSLEGQGYEQYF,TGCGCCAGCAGCTTGGAGGGCCAGGGCTACGAGCAGTACTTC
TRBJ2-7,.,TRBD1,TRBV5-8,CASSLGTGESYEQYF,TGTGCCAGCAGCTTGGGGACAGGGGAATCCTACGAGCAGTACTTC
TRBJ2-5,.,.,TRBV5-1,CASSLVGARQETQYF,TGCGCCAGCAGCTTGGTAGGGGCTCGGCAAGAGACCCAGTACTTC
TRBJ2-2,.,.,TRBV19,CASSRGGTGELFF,TGTGCCAGTAGTCGGGGTGGTACCGGGGAGCTGTTTTTT
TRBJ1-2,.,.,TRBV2,CASGGRSHYGYTF,TGTGCCAGTGGTGGTAGGAGCCACTATGGCTACACCTTC
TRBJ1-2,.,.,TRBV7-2,CASSLSGVNYGYTF,TGTGCCAGCAGCTTATCAGGGGTGAACTATGGCTACACCTTC
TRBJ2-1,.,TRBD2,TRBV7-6,CASSLVSSGRVNEQFF,TGTGCCAGCAGCTTAGTGTCTAGCGGGAGGGTGAATGAGCAGTTCTTC
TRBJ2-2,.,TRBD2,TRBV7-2,CASSLILAGGGGELFF,TGTGCCAGCAGCTTAATACTAGCGGGAGGCGGCGGGGAGCTGTTTTTT
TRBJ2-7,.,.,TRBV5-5,CASSFGYEQYF,TGTGCCAGCAGCTTTGGCTACGAGCAGTACTTC
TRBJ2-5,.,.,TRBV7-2,CASSKDPGVQETQYF,TGTGCCAGCAGCAAGGACCCAGGGGTCCAAGAGACCCAGTACTTC
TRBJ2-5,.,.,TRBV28,CASSFGGGRRETQYF,TGTGCCAGCAGTTTTGGAGGGGGCAGAAGGGAGACCCAGTACTTC
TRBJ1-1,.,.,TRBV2,CASSDLSAVVNTEAFF,TGTGCCAGCAGTGACCTGTCAGCGGTGGTGAACACTGAAGCTTTCTTT
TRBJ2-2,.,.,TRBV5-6,CASSKKGTGELFF,TGTGCCAGCAGTAAGAAGGGCACCGGGGAGCTGTTTTTT
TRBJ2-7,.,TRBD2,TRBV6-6,CASSSGRWKDEQYF,TGTGCCAGCAGCAGCGGGAGATGGAAGGACGAGCAGTACTTC
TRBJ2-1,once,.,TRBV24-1,CATSDPAPLNEQFF,TGTGCCACCAGTGATCCGGCGCCCCTTAATGAGCAGTTCTTC
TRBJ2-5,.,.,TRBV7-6,CASSLAQQETQYF,TGTGCCAGCAGCTTGGCACAGCAAGAGACCCAGTACTTC
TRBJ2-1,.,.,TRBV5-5,CASSLNGISYNEQFF,TGTGCCAGCAGCTTGAACGGGATTTCTTACAATGAGCAGTTCTTC
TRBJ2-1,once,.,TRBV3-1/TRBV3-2,CASSRQGGYNEQFF,TGTGCCAGCAGCCGCCAAGGCGGATACAATGAGCAGTTCTTC
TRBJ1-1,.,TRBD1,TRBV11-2,CASSQNRGRAFF,TGTGCCAGCAGCCAAAACAGGGGGCGGGCTTTCTTT
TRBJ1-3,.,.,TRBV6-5,CASSYSRSSGNTIYF,TGTGCCAGCAGTTACTCCCGGAGCTCTGGAAACACCATATATTTT
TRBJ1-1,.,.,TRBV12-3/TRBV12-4,CASSFSGRAFF,TGTGCCAGCAGTTTCTCTGGGCGAGCTTTCTTT
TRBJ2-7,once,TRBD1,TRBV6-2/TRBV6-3,CASSYFTGGYIYEQYF,TGTGCCAGCAGTTACTTCACAGGGGGTTATATCTACGAGCAGTACTTC
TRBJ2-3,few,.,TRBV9,CASSVVHSGLGDTQYF,TGTGCCAGCAGCGTAGTACATTCAGGGTTGGGGGATACGCAGTATTTT
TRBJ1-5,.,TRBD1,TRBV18,CASSPRTGVEDQPQHF,TGTGCCAGCTCACCACGGACAGGGGTTGAGGATCAGCCCCAGCATTTT
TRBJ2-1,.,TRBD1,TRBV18,CASSPLQGIGNEQFF,TGTGCCAGCTCACCCTTACAGGGGATAGGCAATGAGCAGTTCTTC
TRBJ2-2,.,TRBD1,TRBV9,CASSVGLKRQGNTGELFF,TGTGCCAGCAGCGTAGGATTAAAGAGACAGGGCAACACCGGGGAGCTGTTTTTT
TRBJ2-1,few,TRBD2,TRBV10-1,CASSDAGGNNEQFF,TGCGCCAGCAGTGATGCGGGAGGAAACAATGAGCAGTTCTTC
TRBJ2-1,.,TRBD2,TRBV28,CASSSSGRGNNEQFF,TGTGCCAGCAGTTCAAGCGGGAGGGGTAACAATGAGCAGTTCTTC
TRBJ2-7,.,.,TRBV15,CATSRGGTGYEQYF,TGTGCCACCAGCAGAGGGGGGACGGGGTACGAGCAGTACTTC
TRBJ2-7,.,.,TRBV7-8,CASSLVAAGGQYF,TGTGCCAGCAGCTTAGTGGCAGCCGGGGGGCAGTACTTC
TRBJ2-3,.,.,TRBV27,CARQADTQYF,TGTGCCAGACAGGCAGATACGCAGTATTTT
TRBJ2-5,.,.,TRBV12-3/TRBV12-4,CASSFIQETQYF,TGTGCCAGCAGTTTTATCCAAGAGACCCAGTACTTC
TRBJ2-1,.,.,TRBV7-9,CASSPPRSVAVPQFF,TGTGCCAGCAGCCCCCCCCGGTCGGTAGCAGTACCGCAGTTCTTC
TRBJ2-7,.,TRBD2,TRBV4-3,CASSQDLAGPRYEQYF,TGCGCCAGCAGCCAAGATCTAGCGGGCCCGCGCTACGAGCAGTACTTC
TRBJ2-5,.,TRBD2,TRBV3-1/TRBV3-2,CASSLRGSGSQETQYF,TGTGCCAGCAGCCTTAGGGGTAGCGGGAGCCAAGAGACCCAGTACTTC
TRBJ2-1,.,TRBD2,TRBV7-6,CASSPRVGLVDKFF,TGTGCCAGCAGTCCAAGGGTGGGACTAGTTGATAAGTTCTTC
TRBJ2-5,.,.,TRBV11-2,CASSLEGETQYF,TGTGCCAGCAGCTTAGAAGGAGAGACCCAGTACTTC